These 6 T cell receptor beta chains were sequenced from one sample in a study of CD8+ T cells in alopecia areata. RNA was extracted and reverse transcribed into cDNA as the sequencing template. Using immunoSEQ multiplex PCR, the repertoire was profiled, and TCRdb retains in-frame clones only, with some absent. The sample yields about 13,000 clones, 45% to 60% seen once. Both peripheral blood and punch biopsies of lesional scalp skin were obtained from patients who had alopecia areata. The sequencing here drew on skin, taken at week 0. The receptors were sampled from a human donor with alopecia areata.

This clone was seen more than once but under ten times. The chain joins TRBV7-2 to TRBJ1-3; TRBD1 matches 9 bases. V gave up 1 base and J gave up 4 bases; unmatched junction bases: 8. The CDR3 sequence is 17 residues long. The germline gives CDR1 SGHTA, CDR2 FQGNSA. The CDR3 sequence: CASSLVSTGGRGNTIYF. The CDR3 nucleotides read TGTGCCAGCAGCTTAGTGTCCACAGGGGGCAGAGGAAACACCATATATTTT.

The CDR3 here is CASSRTTGNGELFF. The CDR3 region has the DNA TGCGCCAGCAGCAGGACAACAGGAAACGGGGAGCTGTTTTTT. The chain couples TRBV5-1 to TRBJ2-2; tentatively, D is TRBD1 (5 bases). CDR1 and CDR2 (germline): SGHRS, YFSETQ. There are 14 residues in the CDR3. Trimming removed 4 bases at V and 7 bases at J, with 14 bases between.

The V gene is TRBV27, the J gene TRBJ2-3, with 8 bases aligning to TRBD2. V dropped 3 bases and J dropped 2; count of bases not matched to a gene: 16. Germline V gene lookup returns CDR1 MNHEY and CDR2 SMNVEV (reference sequence). This CDR3 contains 19 residues. This CDR3 reads CASSFADSQSGGLTDTQYF. The CDR3 bases are TGTGCCAGCAGTTTTGCGGACAGTCAAAGCGGGGGACTCACAGATACGCAGTATTTT.

This sequence joins TRBV28 and TRBJ2-7, with D possibly being TRBD2 (7 bases). CDR1 MDHEN and CDR2 SYDVKM come from the germline V gene. This CDR3 contains 17 residues. Between the trimmed V and J ends, which lost 6 bases and 3 bases, there was a span of 24 bases. Written as DNA, the CDR3 is TGTGCCAGCAGGCGTTACCGGGGGCTAGCGGACTACTACGAGCAGTACTTC. Amino acids: CASRRYRGLADYYEQYF.

By share of the sample, this clone is medium-sized. The chain uses TRBV7-2 and TRBJ2-5; 7 positions agree with TRBD1. Trimming took 8 bases from V and 2 from J; bases not matched to a gene: 5. There are 13 residues in the CDR3. Germline-derived CDR1 and CDR2 are SGHTA and FQGNSA. This chain's CDR3 is CASRRDRQETQYF. The CDR3 bases are TGTGCCAGCCGCCGGGACAGACAAGAGACCCAGTACTTC.

The chain couples TRBV7-9 to TRBJ2-1, with D maybe TRBD1 (5 bases). The CDR3 sequence is 14 residues long. Germline CDR1 SEHNR, CDR2 FQNEAQ (reference sequence). Trimming cost V 5 bases and J 7 bases, with 15 bases left between them. The CDR3: CASSPIRDKNEQFF. For the CDR3, the DNA is TGTGCCAGCAGCCCCATCAGGGATAAGAATGAGCAGTTCTTC.